Here is one T cell receptor (beta chain) with its context. This sample is drawn from a study of radiotherapy plus CTLA-4 blockade in lung cancer. TCRdb keeps only in-frame clones here, not all; method: immunoSEQ multiplex PCR. The table includes roughly 53,000 clones, approximately 79% detected once. The CDR3 consists of 14 residues. The junction had 9 bases not matched to a gene; V was cut back by 7 bases and J by 5 bases. The germline V gene has CDR1 ENHRY and CDR2 SYGVKD. This specimen consisted of peripheral blood, obtained from a patient treated with radiotherapy plus ipilimumab. The TCR was taken from a human donor with non-small cell lung cancer who had a partial response to radiotherapy plus ipilimumab. The chain is built from TRBV10-3 and TRBJ2-7; TRBD2 matches at 9 bases. Written as DNA, the CDR3 is TGTGCCATCAAGGGCGCGGGGGGGCGCGACGAGCAGTACTTC. Translating it yields CAIKGAGGRDEQYF.